A selection of T cell receptor beta chains follows, all from one sample in a study of blood T cells in healthy people across ages. TCRdb reprocessed the 5' RACE reads with MiXCR, giving one entry per CDR3 protein. The data contain about 1.8 million distinct CDR3 sequences, around half of them seen just once; the ten biggest clones take up less than 2.5%. The material sequenced was blood. These receptors originate from a middle-aged woman in good health. Both conserved end residues are part of each CDR3.

TRBV27	TRBJ1-6	CASSAKQGSYNSPLHF
TRBV11-2	TRBJ2-6	CASSLVAGGNSGANVLTF
TRBV29-1	TRBJ2-5	CSSTGTETQYF
TRBV27	TRBJ1-2	CASKWQNWYGGSSYTF
TRBV9	TRBJ2-4	CASSADLSQGITAKNIQYF
TRBV29-1	TRBJ1-1	CSVSIPDRLNTEAFF
TRBV9	TRBJ1-4	CASKGDSFNEKLFF
TRBV6-1	TRBJ2-5	CASSEVASGVVYF
TRBV20-1	TRBJ2-2	CSARGTGITGELFF
TRBV12-5	-	CASGLVRSLANGETQYF
TRBV4-2	TRBJ2-3	CASSQTALDTQYF
TRBV9	TRBJ1-2	CASGGENYGYTF
TRBV7-9	TRBJ1-1	CASSPRGQGYRNTEAFF
TRBV20-1	TRBJ2-2	CSAPDPRTGIAGELFF
TRBV7-2	TRBJ2-1	CASSTGGGNRYNEQFF
TRBV20-1	TRBJ1-1	CSARGGEHLNTEAFF
TRBV20-1	TRBJ2-2	CSAREGQGFNTGELFF
TRBV6-5	TRBJ2-1	CASSQRGSNNAQFF
TRBV6-5	TRBJ1-1	CASTNTGGTEAFF
TRBV20-1	TRBJ2-7	CSARDSGAETPWSYEQYF
TRBV4-3	TRBJ2-5	CASSQDDRAQETLYF
TRBV28	TRBJ2-7	CASSLRAQGVKGNSYEQYF
TRBV29-1	TRBJ1-2	CSVGQGTNYGYTF
TRBV28	TRBJ1-4	CASSSAPNEKLFF
TRBV28	TRBJ2-6	CASSPHRGSGADVLTF
TRBV20-1	-	CSANAGTGFFEQYF
TRBV7-2	TRBJ2-1	CASSLLAGGVGNEQFF
TRBV6-2/TRBV6-3	TRBJ1-6	CASSYSNLPTLHF
TRBV13	TRBJ1-5	CASSRGGGNQPQHF
TRBV7-9	-	CASSPRRGPQRETQYF